A selection of T cell receptor beta chains follows, all from one sample in a study of blood T cell repertoires in COVID-19. Using immunoSEQ multiplex PCR, the repertoire was profiled, and TCRdb retains in-frame clones only, with some absent. The data show under 200,000 clones, roughly 80% seen once. Sequencing was done on a sample of peripheral blood. The receptor set was obtained from a human donor in a cohort sampled during active COVID-19. Each CDR3 is given with its conserved first and last residue. D genes are given only for firm matches. Clone size, where shown, is once, few, many, or a class for clones that have expanded.

j_gene,abundance,d_gene,len,v_gene,CDR3nt,CDR3aa
TRBJ2-7,NA,TRBD2,15,TRBV7-2,TGTGCCAGCAGCTCAGATAGCGGGGGGGCCCCCGAGCAGTACTTC,CASSSDSGGAPEQYF
TRBJ1-1,NA,TRBD1,15,TRBV5-4,TGTGCCAGCAGTCAGATAGGACAGGGGTACACTGAAGCTTTCTTT,CASSQIGQGYTEAFF
TRBJ2-3,NA,NA,14,TRBV7-7,TGTGCTAGCAGCCGACTAGGGGGCACAGATACGCAGTATTTT,CASSRLGGTDTQYF
TRBJ2-7,NA,TRBD1,13,TRBV18,TGTGCCAGCTCCCCCGGGACAGTCTACGAGCAGTACTTC,CASSPGTVYEQYF
TRBJ2-5,NA,NA,16,TRBV5-1,TGCGCCAGCAGCTTGGTGGGGGGAGCGTACCAAGAGACCCAGTACTTC,CASSLVGGAYQETQYF
TRBJ2-5,NA,NA,13,TRBV10-1,TGCGCCATGGGGGGAGGTTATAGAGAGACCCAGTACTTC,CAMGGGYRETQYF
TRBJ2-7,NA,NA,14,TRBV6-5,TGTGCCAGCAGTTACCTTCCAGGAACCGGCGAGCAGTACTTC,CASSYLPGTGEQYF
TRBJ2-7,NA,NA,17,TRBV7-9,TGTGCCAGCAGCTTCCCAACTGGTGACAGAGACTCCTACGAGCAGTACTTC,CASSFPTGDRDSYEQYF
TRBJ1-2,NA,NA,14,TRBV6-5,TGTGCCAGCAGTTACTCTACGCAGAACTATGGCTACACCTTC,CASSYSTQNYGYTF
TRBJ2-6,NA,NA,17,TRBV19,TGTGCCAGTAGTATAGGACAGACTTTCTCTGGGGCCAACGTCCTGACTTTC,CASSIGQTFSGANVLTF
TRBJ1-1,NA,NA,14,TRBV28,TGTGCCAGCAGTTTAGAGGGTGGGGGGAGTGAAGCTTTCTTT,CASSLEGGGSEAFF
TRBJ1-2,NA,NA,17,TRBV3-1/TRBV3-2,TGTGCCAGCAGCCCGAAAGTAGGAGTACATTTCAACTATGGCTACACCTTC,CASSPKVGVHFNYGYTF
TRBJ1-1,NA,NA,13,TRBV7-9,TGTGCCAGCAGCTTAGTGGGGGGGCCGGAAGCTTTCTTT,CASSLVGGPEAFF
TRBJ2-7,NA,NA,13,TRBV15,TGTGCCACCAGCTCCGTCCTAGGATACGAGCAGTACTTC,CATSSVLGYEQYF
TRBJ2-3,NA,TRBD1,17,TRBV5-1,TGCGCCAGCAGCCCCGGGACAGGGGAAGTGAGCACAGATACGCAGTATTTT,CASSPGTGEVSTDTQYF
TRBJ1-5,NA,NA,13,TRBV29-1,TGCAGCGTCCAGAGCGGGGGAAATCAGCCCCAGCATTTT,CSVQSGGNQPQHF
TRBJ2-7,NA,TRBD2,14,TRBV6-4,TGTGCCAGCCCTTGTGGGACTAGCGGGGGGGAGCAGTACTTC,CASPCGTSGGEQYF
TRBJ1-4,NA,NA,13,TRBV7-9,TGTGCCAGCAGCCGGGGGTTGAGTGAAAAACTGTTTTTT,CASSRGLSEKLFF
TRBJ2-3,NA,TRBD1,15,TRBV7-2,TGTGCCAGCAGCTTGGACAGGGAGAGAACAGATACGCAGTATTTT,CASSLDRERTDTQYF
TRBJ2-1,NA,TRBD2,15,TRBV2,TGTGCCAGCAGGGAGACTAGCGGGGGATGGAATGAGCAGTTCTTC,CASRETSGGWNEQFF
TRBJ1-3,NA,TRBD1,15,TRBV29-1,TGCAGCGCGGCAGAGGACAGGGGTTCTGGAAACACCATATATTTT,CSAAEDRGSGNTIYF
TRBJ1-5,NA,TRBD1,16,TRBV27,TGTGCCAGCAGTTTATACCAACAGGGGATCGGGCAGCCCCAGCATTTT,CASSLYQQGIGQPQHF
TRBJ2-2,NA,TRBD2,16,TRBV4-2,TGTGCCAGCAGCTCATGGACTAGCGGGAACACCGGGGAGCTGTTTTTT,CASSSWTSGNTGELFF
TRBJ2-3,NA,TRBD2,19,TRBV7-2,TGTGCCAGCAGCTTAATCCCGCGGTCTAGCGGGGGTTTGACAGATACGCAGTATTTT,CASSLIPRSSGGLTDTQYF
TRBJ1-1,NA,TRBD1,14,TRBV9,TGTGCCAGCAGCGTACGACAGGGGAACACTGAAGCTTTCTTT,CASSVRQGNTEAFF
TRBJ1-1,NA,NA,12,TRBV6-5,TGTGCCGCTGTTTACAGGTCTATTGAAGCTTTCTTT,CAAVYRSIEAFF
TRBJ1-6,NA,NA,14,TRBV19,TGTGCCAGTAGTCAGGTCCCCGCAAATTCACCCCTCCACTTT,CASSQVPANSPLHF
TRBJ2-2,NA,NA,15,TRBV7-9,TGTGCCAGCAGCCGTATTGACACGAACACCGGGGAGCTGTTTTTT,CASSRIDTNTGELFF
TRBJ2-7,NA,TRBD1,13,TRBV7-8,TGTGCCAGCAGGCCGACAGGGGCATACGAGCAGTACTTC,CASRPTGAYEQYF
TRBJ2-2,NA,NA,17,TRBV11-2,TGTGCCAGCAGCTTAGTGTGGTACGGGAGTGACACCGGGGAGCTGTTTTTT,CASSLVWYGSDTGELFF
TRBJ1-4,NA,TRBD1,14,TRBV5-1,TGCGCCAGCAGCCACAGGGGAGGTAATGAAAAACTGTTTTTT,CASSHRGGNEKLFF
TRBJ1-1,once,NA,14,TRBV3-1/TRBV3-2,TGTGCCAGCAGCAAAGGGGGGCAGGGAACTGAAGCTTTCTTT,CASSKGGQGTEAFF
TRBJ1-6,few,NA,16,TRBV5-5,TGTGCCAGCAGCTTGGGGTCCCTTCGAGGGAATTCACCCCTCCACTTT,CASSLGSLRGNSPLHF
TRBJ1-1,NA,TRBD1,15,TRBV18,TGTGCCAGCTCACCCCGGGCAGGGGGCAACACTGAAGCTTTCTTT,CASSPRAGGNTEAFF
TRBJ2-7,NA,TRBD1,15,TRBV7-8,TGTGCCAGCAGCCCCCCTACCGGGACAGGGGGAGAGCAGTACTTC,CASSPPTGTGGEQYF
TRBJ2-7,NA,NA,14,TRBV6-2/TRBV6-3,TGTGCCAGCACCCCAGACAGCCAGACCTACGAGCAGTACTTC,CASTPDSQTYEQYF